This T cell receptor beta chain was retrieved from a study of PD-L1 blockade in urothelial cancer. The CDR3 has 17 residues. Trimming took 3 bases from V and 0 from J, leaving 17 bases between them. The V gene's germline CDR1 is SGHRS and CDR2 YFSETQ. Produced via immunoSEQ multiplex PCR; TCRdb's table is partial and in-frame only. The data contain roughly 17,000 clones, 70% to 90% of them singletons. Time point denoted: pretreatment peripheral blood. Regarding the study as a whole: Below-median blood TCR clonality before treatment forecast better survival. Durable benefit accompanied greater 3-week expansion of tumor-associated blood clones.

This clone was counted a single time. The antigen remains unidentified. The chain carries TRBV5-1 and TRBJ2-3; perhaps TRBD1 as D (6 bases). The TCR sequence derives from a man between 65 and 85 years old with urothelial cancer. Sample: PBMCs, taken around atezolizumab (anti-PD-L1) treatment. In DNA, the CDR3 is TGCGCCAGCAGCTATAGAGGGGGTTTATCTAGCACAGATACGCAGTATTTT. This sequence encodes CASSYRGGLSSTDTQYF.